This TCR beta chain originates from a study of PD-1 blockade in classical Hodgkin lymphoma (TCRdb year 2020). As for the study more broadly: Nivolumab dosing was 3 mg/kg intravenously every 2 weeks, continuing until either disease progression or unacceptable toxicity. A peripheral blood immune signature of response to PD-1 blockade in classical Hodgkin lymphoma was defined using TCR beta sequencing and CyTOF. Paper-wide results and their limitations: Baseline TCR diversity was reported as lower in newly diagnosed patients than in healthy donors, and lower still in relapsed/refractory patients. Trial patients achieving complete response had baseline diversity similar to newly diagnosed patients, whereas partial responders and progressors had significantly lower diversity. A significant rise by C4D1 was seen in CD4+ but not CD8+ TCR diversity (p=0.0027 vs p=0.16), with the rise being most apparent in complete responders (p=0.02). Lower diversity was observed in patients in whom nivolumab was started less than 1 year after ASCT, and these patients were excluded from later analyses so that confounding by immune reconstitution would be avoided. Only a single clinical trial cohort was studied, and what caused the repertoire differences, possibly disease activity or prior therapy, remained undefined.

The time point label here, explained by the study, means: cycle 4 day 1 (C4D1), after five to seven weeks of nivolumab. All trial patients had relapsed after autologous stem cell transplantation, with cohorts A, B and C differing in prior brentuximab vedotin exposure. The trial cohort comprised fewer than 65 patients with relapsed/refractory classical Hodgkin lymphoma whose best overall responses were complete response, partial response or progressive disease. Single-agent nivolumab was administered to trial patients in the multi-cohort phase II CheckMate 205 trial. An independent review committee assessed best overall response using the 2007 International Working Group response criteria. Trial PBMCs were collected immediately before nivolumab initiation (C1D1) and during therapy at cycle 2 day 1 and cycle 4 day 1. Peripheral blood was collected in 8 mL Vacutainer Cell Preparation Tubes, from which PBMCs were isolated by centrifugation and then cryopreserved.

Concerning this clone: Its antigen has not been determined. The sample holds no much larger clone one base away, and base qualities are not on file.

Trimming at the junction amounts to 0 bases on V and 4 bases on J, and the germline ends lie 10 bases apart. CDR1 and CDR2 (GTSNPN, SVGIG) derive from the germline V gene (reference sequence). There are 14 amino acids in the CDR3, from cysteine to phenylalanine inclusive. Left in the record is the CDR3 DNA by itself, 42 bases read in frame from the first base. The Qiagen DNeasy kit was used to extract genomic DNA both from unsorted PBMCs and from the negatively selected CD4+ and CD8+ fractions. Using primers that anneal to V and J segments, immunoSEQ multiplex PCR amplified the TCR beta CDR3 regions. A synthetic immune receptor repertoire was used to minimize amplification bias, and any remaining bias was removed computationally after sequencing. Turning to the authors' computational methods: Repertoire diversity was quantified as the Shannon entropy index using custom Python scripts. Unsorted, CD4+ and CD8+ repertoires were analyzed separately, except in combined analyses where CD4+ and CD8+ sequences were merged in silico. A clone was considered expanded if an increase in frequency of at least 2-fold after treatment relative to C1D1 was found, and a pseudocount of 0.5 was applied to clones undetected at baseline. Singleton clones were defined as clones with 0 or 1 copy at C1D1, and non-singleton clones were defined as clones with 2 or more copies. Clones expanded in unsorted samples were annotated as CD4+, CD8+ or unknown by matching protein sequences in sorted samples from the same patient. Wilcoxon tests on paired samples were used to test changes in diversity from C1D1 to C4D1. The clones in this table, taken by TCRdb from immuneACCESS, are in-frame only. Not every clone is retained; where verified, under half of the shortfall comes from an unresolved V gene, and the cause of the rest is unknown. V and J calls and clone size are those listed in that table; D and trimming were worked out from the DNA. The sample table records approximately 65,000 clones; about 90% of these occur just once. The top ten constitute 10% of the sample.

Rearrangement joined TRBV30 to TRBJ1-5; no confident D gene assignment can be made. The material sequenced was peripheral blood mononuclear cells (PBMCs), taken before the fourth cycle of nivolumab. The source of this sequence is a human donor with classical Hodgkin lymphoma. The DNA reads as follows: TGTGCCTGGAGTGTTCCAGATGGAAATCAGCCCCAGCATTTT. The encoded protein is CAWSVPDGNQPQHF.